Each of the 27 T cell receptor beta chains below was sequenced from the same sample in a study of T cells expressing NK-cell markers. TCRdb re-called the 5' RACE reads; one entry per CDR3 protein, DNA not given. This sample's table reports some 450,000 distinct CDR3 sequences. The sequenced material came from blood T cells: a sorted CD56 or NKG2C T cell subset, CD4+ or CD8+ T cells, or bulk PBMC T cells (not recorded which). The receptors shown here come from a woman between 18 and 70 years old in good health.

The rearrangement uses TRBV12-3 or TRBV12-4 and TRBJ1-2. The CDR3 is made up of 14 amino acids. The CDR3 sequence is CASRLGGSYYGYTF.

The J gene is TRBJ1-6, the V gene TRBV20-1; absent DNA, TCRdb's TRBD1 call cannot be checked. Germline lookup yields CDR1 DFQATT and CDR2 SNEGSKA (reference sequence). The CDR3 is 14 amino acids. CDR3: CSAREQVLNSPLHF.

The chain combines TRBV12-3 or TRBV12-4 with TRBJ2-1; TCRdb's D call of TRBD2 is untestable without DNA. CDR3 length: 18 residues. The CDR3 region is CASSSAGLAGLISNEQFF.

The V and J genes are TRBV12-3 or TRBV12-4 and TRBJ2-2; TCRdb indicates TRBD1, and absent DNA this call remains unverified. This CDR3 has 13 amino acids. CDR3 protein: CASTKGQTGELFF.

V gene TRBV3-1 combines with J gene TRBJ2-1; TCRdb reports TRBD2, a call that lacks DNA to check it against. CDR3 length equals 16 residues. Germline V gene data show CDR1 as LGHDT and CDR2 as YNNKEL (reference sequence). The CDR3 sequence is CASSPRKEREPYEQFF.

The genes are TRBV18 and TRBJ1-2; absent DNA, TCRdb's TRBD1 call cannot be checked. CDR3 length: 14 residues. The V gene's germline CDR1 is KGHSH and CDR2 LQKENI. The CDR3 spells CASSPPGQPYGYTF.

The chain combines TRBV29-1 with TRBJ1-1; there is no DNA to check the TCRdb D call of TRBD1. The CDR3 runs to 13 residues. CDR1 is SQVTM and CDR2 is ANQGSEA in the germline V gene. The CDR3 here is CSVELDRGTEAFF. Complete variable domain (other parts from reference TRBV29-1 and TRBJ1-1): SAVISQKPSRDICQRGTSLTIQCQVDSQVTMMFWYRQQPGQSLTLIATANQGSEATYESGFVIDKFPISRPNLTFSTLTVSNMSPEDSSIYLCSVELDRGTEAFFGQGTRLTVV.

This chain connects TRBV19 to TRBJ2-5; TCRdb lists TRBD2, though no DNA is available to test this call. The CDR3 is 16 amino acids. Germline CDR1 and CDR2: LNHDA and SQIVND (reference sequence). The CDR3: CASSARGLAGLETQYF.

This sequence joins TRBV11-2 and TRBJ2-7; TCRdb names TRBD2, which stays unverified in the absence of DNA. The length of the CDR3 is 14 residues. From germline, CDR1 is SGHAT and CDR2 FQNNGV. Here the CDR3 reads CASRLAGAPYEQYF.

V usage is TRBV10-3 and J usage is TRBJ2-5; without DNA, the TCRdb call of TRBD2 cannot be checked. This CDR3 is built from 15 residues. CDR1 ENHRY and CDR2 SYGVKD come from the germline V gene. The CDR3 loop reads CAISGASRARETQYF.

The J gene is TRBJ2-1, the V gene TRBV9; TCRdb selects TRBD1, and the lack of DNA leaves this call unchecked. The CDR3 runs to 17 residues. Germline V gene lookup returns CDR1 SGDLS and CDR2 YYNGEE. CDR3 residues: CASSPFGGANQYNEQFF.

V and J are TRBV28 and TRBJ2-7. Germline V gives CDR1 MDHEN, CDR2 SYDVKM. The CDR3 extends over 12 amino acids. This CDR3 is CASSASTSNKYF.

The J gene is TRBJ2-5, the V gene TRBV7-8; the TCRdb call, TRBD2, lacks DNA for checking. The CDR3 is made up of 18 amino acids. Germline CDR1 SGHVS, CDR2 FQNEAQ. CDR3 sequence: CASSFNWVERGDQETQYF.

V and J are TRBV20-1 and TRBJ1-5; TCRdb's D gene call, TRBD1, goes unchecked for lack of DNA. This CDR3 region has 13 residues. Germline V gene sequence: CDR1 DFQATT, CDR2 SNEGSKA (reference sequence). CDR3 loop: CSAAAGAGQPQHF.

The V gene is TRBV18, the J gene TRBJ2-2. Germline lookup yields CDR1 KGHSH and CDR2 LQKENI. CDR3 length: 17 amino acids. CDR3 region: CASSPRLQNSNTGELFF. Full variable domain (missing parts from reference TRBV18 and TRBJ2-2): NAGVMQNPRHLVRRRGQEARLRCSPMKGHSHVYWYRQLPEEGLKFMVYLQKENIIDESGMPKERFSAEFPKEGPSILRIQQVVRGDSAAYFCASSPRLQNSNTGELFFGEGSRLTVL.

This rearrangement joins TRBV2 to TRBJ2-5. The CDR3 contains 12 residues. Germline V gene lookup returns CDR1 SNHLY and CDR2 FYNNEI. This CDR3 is CASRVLTETQYF.

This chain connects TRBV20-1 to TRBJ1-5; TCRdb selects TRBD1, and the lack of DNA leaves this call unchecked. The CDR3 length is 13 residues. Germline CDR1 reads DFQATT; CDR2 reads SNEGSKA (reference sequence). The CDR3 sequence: CSAWDRGGQPQHF.

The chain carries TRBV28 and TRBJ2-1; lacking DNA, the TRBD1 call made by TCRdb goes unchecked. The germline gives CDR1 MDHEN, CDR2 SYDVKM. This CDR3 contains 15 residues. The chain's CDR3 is CASSLSGQGWSEQFF.

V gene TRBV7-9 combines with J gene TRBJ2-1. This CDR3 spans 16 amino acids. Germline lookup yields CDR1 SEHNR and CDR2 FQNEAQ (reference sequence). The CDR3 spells CASSLSIGISYNEQFF.

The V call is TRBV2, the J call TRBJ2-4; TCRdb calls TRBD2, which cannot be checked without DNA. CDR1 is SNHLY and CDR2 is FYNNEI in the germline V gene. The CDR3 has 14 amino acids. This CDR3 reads CASGRETAKNIQYF.

CDR3 in amino acids: CAIRPGLSTDTQYF. The chain joins TRBV10-3 to TRBJ2-3; TCRdb's assignment of TRBD2 cannot be checked, as there is no DNA. This CDR3 has 14 residues. The germline V gene encodes CDR1 ENHRY and CDR2 SYGVKD.

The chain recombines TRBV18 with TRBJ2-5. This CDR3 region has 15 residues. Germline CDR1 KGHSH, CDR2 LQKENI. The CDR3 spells CASSPLTSKQETQYF. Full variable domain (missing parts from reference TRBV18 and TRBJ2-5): NAGVMQNPRHLVRRRGQEARLRCSPMKGHSHVYWYRQLPEEGLKFMVYLQKENIIDESGMPKERFSAEFPKEGPSILRIQQVVRGDSAAYFCASSPLTSKQETQYFGPGTRLLVL.

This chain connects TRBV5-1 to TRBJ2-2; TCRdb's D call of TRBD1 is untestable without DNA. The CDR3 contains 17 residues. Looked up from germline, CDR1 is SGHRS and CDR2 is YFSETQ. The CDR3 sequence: CASTTRWTDTNTGELFF.

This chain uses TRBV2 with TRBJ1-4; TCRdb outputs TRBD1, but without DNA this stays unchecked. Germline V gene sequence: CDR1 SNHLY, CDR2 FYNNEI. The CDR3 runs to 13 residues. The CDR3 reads CASERRANEKLFF.

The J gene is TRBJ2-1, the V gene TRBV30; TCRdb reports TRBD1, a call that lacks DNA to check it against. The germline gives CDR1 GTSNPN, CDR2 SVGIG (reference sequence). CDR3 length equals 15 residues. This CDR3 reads CAWSAPGTGLREQFF.

The CDR3: CASSYLQGLNSPLHF. The J gene is TRBJ1-6, the V gene TRBV6-5; TCRdb's D call, TRBD1, is unchecked because there is no DNA. This CDR3 comprises 15 residues. CDR1 and CDR2 (germline): MNHEY, SVGAGI.

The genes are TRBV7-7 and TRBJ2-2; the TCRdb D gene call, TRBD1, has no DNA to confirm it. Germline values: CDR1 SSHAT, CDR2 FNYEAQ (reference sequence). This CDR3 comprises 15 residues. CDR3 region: CASSLGSRGTGELFF. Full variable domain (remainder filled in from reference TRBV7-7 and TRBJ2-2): GAGVSQSPRYKVTKRGQDVTLRCDPISSHATLYWYQQALGQGPEFLTYFNYEAQPDKSGLPSDRFSAERPEGSISTLTIQRTEQRDSAMYRCASSLGSRGTGELFFGEGSRLTVL.